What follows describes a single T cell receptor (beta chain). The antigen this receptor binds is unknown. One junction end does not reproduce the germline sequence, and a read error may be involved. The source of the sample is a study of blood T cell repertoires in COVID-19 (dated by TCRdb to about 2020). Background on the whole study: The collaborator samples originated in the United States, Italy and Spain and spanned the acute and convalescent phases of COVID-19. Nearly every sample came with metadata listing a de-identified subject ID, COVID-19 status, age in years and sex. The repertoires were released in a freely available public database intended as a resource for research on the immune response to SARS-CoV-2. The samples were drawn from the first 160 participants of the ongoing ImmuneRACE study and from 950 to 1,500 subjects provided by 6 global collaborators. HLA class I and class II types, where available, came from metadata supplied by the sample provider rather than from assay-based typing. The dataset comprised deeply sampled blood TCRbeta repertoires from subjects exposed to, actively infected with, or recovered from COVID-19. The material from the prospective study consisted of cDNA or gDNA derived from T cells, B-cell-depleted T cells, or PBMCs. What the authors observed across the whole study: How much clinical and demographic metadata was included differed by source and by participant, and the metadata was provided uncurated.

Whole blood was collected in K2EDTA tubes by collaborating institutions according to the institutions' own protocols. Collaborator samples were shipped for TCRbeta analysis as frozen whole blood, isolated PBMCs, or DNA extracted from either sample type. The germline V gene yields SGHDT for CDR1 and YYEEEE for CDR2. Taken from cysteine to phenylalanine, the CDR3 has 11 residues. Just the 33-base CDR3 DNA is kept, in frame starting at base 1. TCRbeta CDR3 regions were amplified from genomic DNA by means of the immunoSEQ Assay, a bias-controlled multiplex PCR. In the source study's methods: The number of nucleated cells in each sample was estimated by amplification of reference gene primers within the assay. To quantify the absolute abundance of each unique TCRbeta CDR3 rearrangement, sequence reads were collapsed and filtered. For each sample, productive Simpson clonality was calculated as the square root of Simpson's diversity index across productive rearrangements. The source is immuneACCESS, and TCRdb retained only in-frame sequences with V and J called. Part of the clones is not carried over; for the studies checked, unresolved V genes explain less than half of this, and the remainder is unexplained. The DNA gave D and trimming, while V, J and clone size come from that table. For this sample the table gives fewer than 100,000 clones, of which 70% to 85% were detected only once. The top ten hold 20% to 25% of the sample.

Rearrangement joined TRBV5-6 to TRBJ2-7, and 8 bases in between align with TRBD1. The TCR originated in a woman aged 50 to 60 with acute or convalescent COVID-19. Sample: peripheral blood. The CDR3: CASSQRQGSTF. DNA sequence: TGTGCCAGCAGCCAGCGACAGGGGAGTACCTTC.